This T cell receptor beta chain was observed in a study of blood T cell repertoires in COVID-19. Study details: The United States, Italy and Spain were the sources of the acute and convalescent COVID-19 samples.

Under the authors' procedure: Amplification of reference gene primers provided the estimated nucleated cell counts. Produced via immunoSEQ multiplex PCR; TCRdb's table is partial and in-frame only. V and J calls and clone size are those listed in that table; D and trimming were worked out from the DNA. This table has about 190,000 clones, about 80% appearing once. Germline V gene lookup returns CDR1 KGHDR and CDR2 SFDVKD. The J segment lost 3 bases and the V segment lost 6 bases, leaving 2 bases of the junction unmatched. The CDR3 has 14 residues. The rearrangement uses TRBV24-1 and TRBJ2-1; 9 bases fit TRBD2. Sequencing was performed on peripheral blood. The sequence came from a man between 60 and 70 years old with acute or convalescent COVID-19. DNA of the CDR3: TGTGCCACCAGTAATAGCGGGAGCTACAATGAGCAGTTCTTC. Its protein product is CATSNSGSYNEQFF.